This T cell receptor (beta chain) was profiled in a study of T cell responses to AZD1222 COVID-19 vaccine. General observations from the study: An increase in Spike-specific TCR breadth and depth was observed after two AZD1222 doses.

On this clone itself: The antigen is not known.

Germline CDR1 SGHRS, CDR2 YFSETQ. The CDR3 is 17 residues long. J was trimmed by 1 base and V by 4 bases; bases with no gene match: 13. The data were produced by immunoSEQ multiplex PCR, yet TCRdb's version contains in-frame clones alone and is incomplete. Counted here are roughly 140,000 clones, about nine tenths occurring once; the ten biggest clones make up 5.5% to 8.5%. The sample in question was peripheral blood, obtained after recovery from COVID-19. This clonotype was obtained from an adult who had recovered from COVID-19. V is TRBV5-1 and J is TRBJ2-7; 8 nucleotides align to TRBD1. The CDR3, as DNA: TGCGCCAGCAGCGTCGGACAGGGCGGTTCATTTTCCTACGAGCAGTACTTC. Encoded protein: CASSVGQGGSFSYEQYF.